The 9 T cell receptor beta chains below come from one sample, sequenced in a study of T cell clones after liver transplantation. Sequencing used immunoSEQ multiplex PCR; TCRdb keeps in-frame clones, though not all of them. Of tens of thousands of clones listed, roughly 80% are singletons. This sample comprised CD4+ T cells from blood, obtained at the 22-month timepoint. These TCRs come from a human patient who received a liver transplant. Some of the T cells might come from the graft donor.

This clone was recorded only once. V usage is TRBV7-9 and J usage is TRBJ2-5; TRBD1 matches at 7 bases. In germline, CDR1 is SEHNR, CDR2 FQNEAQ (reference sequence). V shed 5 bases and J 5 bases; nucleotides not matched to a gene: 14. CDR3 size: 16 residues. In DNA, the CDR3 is TGTGCCAGCAGCCCCCTTCGACAGGGCTATGGGGAGACCCAGTACTTC. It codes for CASSPLRQGYGETQYF.

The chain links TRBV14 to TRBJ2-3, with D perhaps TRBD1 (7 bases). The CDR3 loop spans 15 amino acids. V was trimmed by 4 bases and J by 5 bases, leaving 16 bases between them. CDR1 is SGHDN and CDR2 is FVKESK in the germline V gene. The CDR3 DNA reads TGTGCCAGCAGCCTCCGTGGAGGGGACAGAGATACGCAGTATTTT. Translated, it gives CASSLRGGDRDTQYF.

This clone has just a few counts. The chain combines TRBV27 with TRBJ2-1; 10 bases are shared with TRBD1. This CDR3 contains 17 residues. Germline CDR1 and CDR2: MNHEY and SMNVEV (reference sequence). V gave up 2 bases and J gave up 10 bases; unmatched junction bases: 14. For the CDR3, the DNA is TGTGCCAGCAGTTTAGCGTCCCTCCGGGACAGGGGAGGGGAGCAGTTCTTC. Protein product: CASSLASLRDRGGEQFF.

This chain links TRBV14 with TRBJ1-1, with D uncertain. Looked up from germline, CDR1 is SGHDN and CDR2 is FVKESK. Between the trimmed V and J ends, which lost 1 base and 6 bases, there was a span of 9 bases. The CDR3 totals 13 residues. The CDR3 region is CASSQGSLAEAFF. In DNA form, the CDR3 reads TGTGCCAGCAGCCAAGGGAGTTTGGCTGAAGCTTTCTTT.

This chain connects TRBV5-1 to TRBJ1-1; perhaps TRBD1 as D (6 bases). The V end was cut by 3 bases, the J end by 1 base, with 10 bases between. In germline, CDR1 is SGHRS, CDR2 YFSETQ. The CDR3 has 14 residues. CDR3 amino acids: CASSSGHQNTEAFF. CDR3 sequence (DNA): TGCGCCAGCAGCTCGGGACACCAGAACACTGAAGCTTTCTTT.

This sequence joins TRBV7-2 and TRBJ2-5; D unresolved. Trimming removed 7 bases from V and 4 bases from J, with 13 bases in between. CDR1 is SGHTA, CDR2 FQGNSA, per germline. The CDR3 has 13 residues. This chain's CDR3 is CASIPLAAETQYF. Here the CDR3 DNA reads TGTGCCAGCATCCCTTTGGCGGCAGAGACCCAGTACTTC.

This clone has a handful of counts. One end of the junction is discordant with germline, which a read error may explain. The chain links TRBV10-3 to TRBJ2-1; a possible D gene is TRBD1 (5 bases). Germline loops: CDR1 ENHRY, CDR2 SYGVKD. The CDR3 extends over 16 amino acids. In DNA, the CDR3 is TGTGCCATCAGGGCCTCTGAAGGACACTCCAACAATGAGCAGTTCTTC. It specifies CAIRASEGHSNNEQFF.

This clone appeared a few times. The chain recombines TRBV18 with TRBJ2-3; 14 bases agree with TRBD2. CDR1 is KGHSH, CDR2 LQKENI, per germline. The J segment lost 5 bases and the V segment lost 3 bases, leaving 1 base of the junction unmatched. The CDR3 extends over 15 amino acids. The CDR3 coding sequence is TGTGCCAGCTCACCGGGACTAGCGGGAGAAGATACGCAGTATTTT. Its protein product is CASSPGLAGEDTQYF.

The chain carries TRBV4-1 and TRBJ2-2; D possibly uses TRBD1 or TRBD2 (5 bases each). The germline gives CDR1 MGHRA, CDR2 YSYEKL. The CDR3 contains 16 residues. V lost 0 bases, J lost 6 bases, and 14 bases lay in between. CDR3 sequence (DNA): TGCGCCAGCAGCCAAGAACGTGGGACCGAGGCCGGGGAGCTGTTTTTT. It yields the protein CASSQERGTEAGELFF.